The TCR beta chain described here comes from a study of metastatic and nonmetastatic thyroid tumors (TCRdb year 2020). In terms of the full investigation: Repertoires from peripheral blood and from tumor or nodule tissue samples of malignant and benign thyroid patients were compared. The research as a whole found: TCR beta diversity was reported as significantly higher in malignant tumors than in benign nodules, in both blood and tumor samples.

The library was obtained by PCR. The data were produced on an Illumina HiSeq 4000. High-throughput sequencing was used to profile the TCR beta-chain CDR3 region of each patient. The paper's processing steps were these. Drawing on CDR3 differences between clinicopathological groups, the researchers built a classifier meant to tell apart patients with distant-metastatic papillary thyroid cancer. The Shannon index was used to measure repertoire diversity, and the Morisita-Horn index was used to measure how similar tumor and blood repertoires were. TCRdb cleaned the public reads at Q25 with fastp, built clones with MiXCR and kept in-frame beta chains. For this entry, the V and J calls and clone size follow TCRdb and not the study's own pipeline. In all, the sample holds 30,000 to 35,000 clones, and roughly a fifth of those were seen once. Less than 25% of the sample belongs to the ten largest clones.

None of the patients had been given any treatment before thyroid surgery. Using T-cell receptor beta sequencing, the researchers looked back retrospectively at clinical samples from patients, gathered between about 2011 and 2019. This clone registers as medium-sized (0.01 to 0.1%) within its sample. What this receptor recognizes is not known. No much larger clone is present one base from it, and per-base qualities are unavailable. The receptor was isolated from a female donor with papillary thyroid cancer or a benign thyroid nodule (not recorded which). Some clones in this sample may be carry-over from other donors' samples. The sequencing sample was made of blood.

This receptor carries the CDR3 CASSEGTSGQPQHF. The sequence in DNA is TGTGCCAGCAGTGAGGGGACATCGGGACAGCCCCAGCATTTT. The chain was built from TRBV6-1 and TRBJ1-5, and TRBD1 may be the D gene, going by 6 matching bases. The CDR3 starts with the cysteine, ends with the phenylalanine, and has 14 residues. CDR3 DNA is the only sequence kept; it has 42 bases, read in frame from the first base. The germline V gene supplies CDR1 MNHNS and CDR2 SASEGT. V lost 3 bases and J lost 7 bases; the stretch between them is 13 bases long.